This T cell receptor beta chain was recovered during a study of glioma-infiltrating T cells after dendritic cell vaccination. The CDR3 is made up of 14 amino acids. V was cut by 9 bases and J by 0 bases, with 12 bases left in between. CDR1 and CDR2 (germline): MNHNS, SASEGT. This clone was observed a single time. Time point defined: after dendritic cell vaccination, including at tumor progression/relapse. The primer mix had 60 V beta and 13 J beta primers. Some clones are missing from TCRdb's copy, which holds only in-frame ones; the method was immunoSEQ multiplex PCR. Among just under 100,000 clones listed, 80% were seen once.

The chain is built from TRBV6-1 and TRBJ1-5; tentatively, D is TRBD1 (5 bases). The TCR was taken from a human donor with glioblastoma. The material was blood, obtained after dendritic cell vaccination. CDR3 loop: CASRQGNSNQPQHF. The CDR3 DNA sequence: TGTGCCAGTCGGCAGGGAAATAGCAATCAGCCCCAGCATTTT.